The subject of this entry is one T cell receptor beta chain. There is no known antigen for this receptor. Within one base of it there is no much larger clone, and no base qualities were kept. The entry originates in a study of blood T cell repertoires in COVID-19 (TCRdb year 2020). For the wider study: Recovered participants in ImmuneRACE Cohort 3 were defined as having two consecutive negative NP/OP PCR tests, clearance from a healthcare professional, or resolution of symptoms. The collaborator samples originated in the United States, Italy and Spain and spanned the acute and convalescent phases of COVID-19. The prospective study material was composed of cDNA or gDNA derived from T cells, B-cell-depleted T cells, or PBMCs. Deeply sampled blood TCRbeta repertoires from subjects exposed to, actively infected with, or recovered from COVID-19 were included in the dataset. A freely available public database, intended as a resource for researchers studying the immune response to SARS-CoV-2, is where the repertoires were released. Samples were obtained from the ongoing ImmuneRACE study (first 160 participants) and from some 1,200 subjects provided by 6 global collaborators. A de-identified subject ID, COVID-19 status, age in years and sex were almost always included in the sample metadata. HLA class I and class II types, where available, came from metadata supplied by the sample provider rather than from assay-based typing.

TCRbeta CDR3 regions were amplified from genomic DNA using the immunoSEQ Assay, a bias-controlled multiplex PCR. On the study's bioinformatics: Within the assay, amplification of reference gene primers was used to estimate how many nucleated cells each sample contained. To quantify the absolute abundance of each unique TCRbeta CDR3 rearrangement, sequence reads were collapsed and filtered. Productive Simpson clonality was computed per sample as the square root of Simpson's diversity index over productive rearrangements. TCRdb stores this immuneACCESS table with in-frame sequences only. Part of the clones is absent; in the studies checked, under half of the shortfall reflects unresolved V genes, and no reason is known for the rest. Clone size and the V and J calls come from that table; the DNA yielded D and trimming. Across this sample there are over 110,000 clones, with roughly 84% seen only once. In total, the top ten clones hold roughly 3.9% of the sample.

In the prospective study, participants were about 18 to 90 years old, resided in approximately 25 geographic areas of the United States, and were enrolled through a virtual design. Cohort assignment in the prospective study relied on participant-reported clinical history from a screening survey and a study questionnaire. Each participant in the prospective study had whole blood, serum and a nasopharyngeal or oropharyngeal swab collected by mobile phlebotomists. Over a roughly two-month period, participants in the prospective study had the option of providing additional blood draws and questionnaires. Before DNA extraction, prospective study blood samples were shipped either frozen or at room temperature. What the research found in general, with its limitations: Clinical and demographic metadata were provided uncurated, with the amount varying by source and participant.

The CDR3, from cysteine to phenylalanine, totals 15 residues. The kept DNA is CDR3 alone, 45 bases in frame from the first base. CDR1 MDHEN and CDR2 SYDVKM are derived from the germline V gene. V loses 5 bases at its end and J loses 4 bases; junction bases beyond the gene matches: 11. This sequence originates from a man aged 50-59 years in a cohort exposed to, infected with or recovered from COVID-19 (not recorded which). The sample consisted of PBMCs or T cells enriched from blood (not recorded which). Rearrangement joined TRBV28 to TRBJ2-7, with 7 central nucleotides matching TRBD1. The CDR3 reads CASSIRQGIVYEQYF. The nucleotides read TGTGCCAGCAGTATCAGACAGGGAATCGTTTACGAGCAGTACTTC.